This TCR beta chain derives from a study of T cell responses to AZD1222 COVID-19 vaccine. Across the study: Second doses were pooled across both intervals (about 4 or about 12 weeks).

In the case of this clone: Its antigen is unidentified.

Data came from immunoSEQ multiplex PCR; TCRdb stores just in-frame clones and leaves some out. Of more than 60,000 clones detected, 87% appear once; the ten largest clones hold roughly 24%. Study-wide results and caveats: Clonal diversity may have been underestimated, and the donors were mostly white British, with more females than males. Every sample of the repertoires postdated the peak T cell response.

V was trimmed by 2 bases and J by 3 bases, leaving 9 bases between them. The CDR3 is 14 amino acids. Germline lookup yields CDR1 SGHNT and CDR2 YENEEA. The origin of this receptor is an adult in good health. V usage is TRBV11-3 and J usage is TRBJ2-3, with D possibly being TRBD2 (5 bases). The sample was peripheral blood, taken on day 0 of AZD1222 vaccination. The CDR3 sequence is CASSLRWETDTQYF. DNA of the CDR3: TGTGCCAGCAGCTTAAGGTGGGAGACAGATACGCAGTATTTT.